The sequence of this T cell receptor beta chain was determined in a study of control samples from healthy donors and cancer patients. Clones were sequenced by immunoSEQ multiplex PCR, and TCRdb holds only the in-frame ones, with some missing. The sample holds 100,000 to 150,000 clones, roughly 87% seen once. The CDR3 has 16 amino acids. Germline V gene data show CDR1 as KGHDR and CDR2 as SFDVKD. The ends lost 4 bases at V and 5 bases at J; junction bases unmatched: 8. The clonotype originates from a man between 18 and 35 years old in good health. The sample taken for sequencing was blood. The chain combines TRBV24-1 with TRBJ2-2; 8 nucleotides align to TRBD1. The CDR3 reads CATSDPGQGRTGELFF. In DNA, the CDR3 is TGTGCCACCAGTGACCCCGGACAGGGTAGGACCGGGGAGCTGTTTTTT.